One sample yielded the 18 T cell receptor beta chains listed below, sequenced in a study of blood T cell repertoires in COVID-19. Some clones are missing from TCRdb's copy, which holds only in-frame ones; the method was immunoSEQ multiplex PCR. This sample has about 200,000 clones, with 85% to 90% found just once. The sequencing input was peripheral blood. The receptors here all came from a man aged 18 to 29 with active or convalescent COVID-19.

V gene TRBV9 combines with J gene TRBJ2-1; TRBD2 matches 11 bases. The J segment lost 0 bases and the V segment lost 4 bases, leaving 6 bases of the junction unmatched. This CDR3 spans 17 amino acids. Germline assignment: CDR1 SGDLS and CDR2 YYNGEE. This CDR3 is CASSPRLAGSSYNEQFF. The CDR3 bases are TGTGCCAGCAGCCCCCGACTAGCGGGGAGCTCCTACAATGAGCAGTTCTTC.

CDR3 residues: CASSLRGKAYEQYF. In DNA, the CDR3 is TGTGCCAGTAGTCTCCGGGGTAAGGCCTACGAGCAGTACTTC. The chain couples TRBV19 to TRBJ2-7; D is perhaps TRBD2 (5 bases). Trimming pared 5 bases from V and 2 bases from J, leaving 13 bases between. The CDR3 consists of 14 residues. CDR1 LNHDA and CDR2 SQIVND come from the germline V gene (reference sequence).

This clone was picked up a small number of times. The rearrangement uses TRBV29-1 and TRBJ2-3; TRBD2 aligns across 12 bases. The CDR3 covers 14 residues. CDR1 and CDR2 (germline): SQVTM, ANQGSEA. V shed 3 bases, J shed 5 bases, and the junction held 3 bases outside the gene matches. The CDR3 DNA is TGCAGCGTTGATGGACTAGCGGGATTAGATACGCAGTATTTT. Its translation is CSVDGLAGLDTQYF.

The V gene is TRBV29-1, the J gene TRBJ2-7; weak D call: TRBD1 (6 bases). Per germline, CDR1 SQVTM and CDR2 ANQGSEA. The CDR3 covers 11 residues. V was trimmed by 8 bases and J by 7 bases, leaving 15 bases between them. In DNA, the CDR3 is TGCAGCTTCTCCAGGGGATGGGAGCAGTACTTC. This gives the protein CSFSRGWEQYF.

The V and J genes are TRBV6-5 and TRBJ1-4; no reliable D call. Between the trimmed V and J ends, which lost 7 bases and 8 bases, there was a span of 20 bases. From germline, CDR1 is MNHEY and CDR2 SVGAGI. The CDR3 has 15 amino acids. The CDR3 region has the DNA TGTGCCAGCATGAACGTAGCCTCTGGAGGGGAAAAACTGTTTTTT. Translated: CASMNVASGGEKLFF.

The genes are TRBV19 and TRBJ1-5; 9 nucleotides match TRBD1. This CDR3 region has 15 residues. V dropped 4 bases and J dropped 5; count of bases not matched to a gene: 6. CDR1 is LNHDA, CDR2 SQIVND, per germline (reference sequence). The CDR3 DNA reads TGTGCCAGTAGTAGCGGGACAGGGTTTGATCAGCCCCAGCATTTT. As protein: CASSSGTGFDQPQHF.

The chain combines TRBV5-8 with TRBJ1-1; 12 bases map to TRBD1. Germline V gene lookup returns CDR1 SGHTS and CDR2 YDEGEE. V was clipped by 5 bases and J by 11 bases; unmatched bases: 19. This CDR3 region has 17 residues. The CDR3 DNA reads TGTGCCAGCAGGCTTAAAGGGACAGGGGGCTCTGTCCCGTTTGCTTTCTTT. Its protein is CASRLKGTGGSVPFAFF.

The V and J genes are TRBV19 and TRBJ2-3; D is perhaps TRBD2 (6 bases). In germline, CDR1 is LNHDA, CDR2 SQIVND (reference sequence). V was trimmed by 2 bases and J by 4 bases, leaving 10 bases between them. The CDR3 loop spans 14 amino acids. In DNA form, the CDR3 reads TGTGCCAGTAGTATAACCGGGAGTGCAGATACGCAGTATTTT. Translation: CASSITGSADTQYF. Using reference TRBV19 and TRBJ2-3 for the parts outside the CDR3, the full variable domain is DGGITQSPKYLFRKEGQNVTLSCEQNLNHDAMYWYRQDPGQGLRLIYYSQIVNDFQKGDIAEGYSVSREKKESFPLTVTSAQKNPTAFYLCASSITGSADTQYFGPGTRLTVL.

A single count supports this clone. V and J are TRBV6-6 and TRBJ1-1, with D possibly TRBD1 on 5 matching bases. The CDR3 totals 14 residues. Trimming cost V 2 bases and J 8 bases, with 15 bases left between them. Germline values: CDR1 MNHNY, CDR2 SVGAGI (reference sequence). As DNA, the CDR3 is TGTGCCAGCAGTTACCCAAAGGACACGCCAGAAGCTTTCTTT. Its translation is CASSYPKDTPEAFF.

J is TRBJ2-1 and V is TRBV2; 12 bases line up with TRBD2. Trimming removed 6 bases from V and 7 bases from J; junction bases left unmatched: 7. Germline V gene lookup returns CDR1 SNHLY and CDR2 FYNNEI. The CDR3 spans 15 residues. CDR3 sequence (DNA): TGTGCCAGCAGACTCGGACTAGCGGGAATTAATGAGCAGTTCTTC. Its translation: CASRLGLAGINEQFF.

This chain's CDR3 is CASRERIATSGSEQYF. The CDR3 coding sequence is TGTGCCAGCAGGGAAAGGATTGCGACTAGCGGGAGCGAGCAGTACTTC. This chain links TRBV2 with TRBJ2-7; TRBD2 aligns across 12 bases. The germline CDR1 and CDR2 sequences are SNHLY and FYNNEI. Trimming at V came to 6 bases and at J to 6 bases, leaving 12 bases not matched to a gene. The CDR3 loop spans 16 amino acids.

The chain uses TRBV19 and TRBJ1-1; D is perhaps TRBD1 (5 bases). Per the germline V gene, CDR1 is LNHDA and CDR2 is SQIVND (reference sequence). The CDR3 contains 14 residues. Trimming cost V 3 bases and J 11 bases, with 19 bases left between them. CDR3 protein: CASSIRTRRTLAFF. CDR3 DNA sequence: TGTGCCAGTAGTATTAGGACAAGGCGTACGTTGGCTTTCTTT.

V gene TRBV10-3 combines with J gene TRBJ2-1, with D possibly being TRBD2 (5 bases). V was trimmed by 5 bases and J by 6 bases, leaving 8 bases between them. In germline, CDR1 is ENHRY, CDR2 SYGVKD. This CDR3 is built from 12 residues. In DNA form, the CDR3 reads TGTGCCATCAGTCCTAGCAGCAATGAGCAGTTCTTC. It translates to CAISPSSNEQFF.

This clone was recorded a few times. The chain is built from TRBV19 and TRBJ1-5; D ambiguous. V shed 5 bases and J shed 0 bases, with 11 bases lying between them. The germline V gene has CDR1 LNHDA and CDR2 SQIVND (reference sequence). CDR3 size: 15 residues. CDR3 region: CASSLGGPSNQPQHF. The CDR3 coding sequence is TGTGCCAGTAGTCTTGGAGGGCCTAGCAATCAGCCCCAGCATTTT.

This clone was picked up many times. This chain connects TRBV30 to TRBJ2-3; D remains ambiguous. The germline V gene has CDR1 GTSNPN and CDR2 SVGIG (reference sequence). The CDR3 spans 13 residues. V shed 5 bases and J shed 0 bases, with 9 bases lying between them. CDR3 residues: CAWASGSTDTQYF. CDR3 DNA sequence: TGTGCCTGGGCTAGTGGGAGCACAGATACGCAGTATTTT.

This clone was found once. The rearrangement joins TRBV4-2 to TRBJ2-7; 7 bases are a match to TRBD2. Germline V gene data show CDR1 as LGHNA and CDR2 as YNFKEQ. The CDR3 totals 16 residues. V dropped 4 bases and J dropped 0; count of bases not matched to a gene: 9. For the CDR3, the DNA is TGTGCCAGCAGCCCTCGCCAGCGGGGAAACTCCTACGAGCAGTACTTC. It specifies CASSPRQRGNSYEQYF.

Comments on this clone: The same CDR3 is also encoded by other DNA sequences in this sample. The gene calls are TRBV19 and TRBJ1-5; 8 nucleotides match TRBD1. The CDR3 loop spans 14 amino acids. V shed 4 bases and J 6 bases; nucleotides not matched to a gene: 5. Germline CDR1 and CDR2: LNHDA and SQIVND (reference sequence). For the CDR3, the DNA is TGTGCCAGTAGTACCGGACAGGGAGGTCAGCCCCAGCATTTT. Translating gives CASSTGQGGQPQHF.

This clone was seen only once. This rearrangement joins TRBV6-5 to TRBJ1-5; TRBD1 might be the D (6 bases). Germline lookup yields CDR1 MNHEY and CDR2 SVGAGI. The V end lost 6 bases, the J end lost 0 bases, and 12 bases lay between the germline ends. The CDR3 consists of 15 residues. The CDR3 DNA is TGTGCCAGCAGCGGGCAGGGGATTAGCAATCAGCCCCAGCATTTT. This encodes CASSGQGISNQPQHF.